Each of the 22 T cell receptor beta chains below was sequenced from the same sample in a study of glioma-infiltrating T cells. Using RNA template, CDR3s of TCR alpha and beta were amplified with iRepertoire arm-PCR. Using its own MiXCR run on the multiplex PCR reads, TCRdb lists one record per CDR3 protein. Found here are over 70,000 distinct CDR3 sequences, about a quarter of them singletons; the top ten hold 6.7%. The sample taken for sequencing was glioma tissue, nonneoplastic brain tissue, or PBMCs (not recorded which). The receptors were sampled from a human donor with low-grade glioma or glioblastoma, undergoing nonglioma brain surgery, or in good health (not recorded which).

This clonotype was detected ten times or more. The chain couples TRBV12-3 or TRBV12-4 to TRBJ1-3; D is possibly TRBD1 (5 bases). CDR3 size: 15 residues. The V end was cut by 3 bases, the J end by 0 bases, with 9 bases between. CDR3 in amino acids: CASSFDRHSGNTIYF. The CDR3 nucleotides are TGTGCCAGCAGTTTTGACAGACACTCTGGAAACACCATATATTTT.

This clonotype occurred a few times. CDR3 sequence reads: CASSPGERMTDTQYF. Written as DNA, the CDR3 is TGTGCCAGCAGCCCGGGCGAAAGAATGACAGATACGCAGTATTTT. The rearrangement links TRBV12-3 or TRBV12-4 to TRBJ2-3; D is uncertain. The CDR3 is 15 amino acids. Trimming stripped 6 bases from V and 3 bases from J, with 16 bases between.

This clonotype was detected ten times or more. V gene TRBV2 combines with J gene TRBJ2-7, with 7 nucleotides matching TRBD1. The ends lost 7 bases at V and 6 bases at J; junction bases unmatched: 6. Germline V CDR1 and CDR2: SNHLY, FYNNEI. The CDR3 has 12 residues. CDR3 DNA: TGTGCCAGCAAGGGACAGTTGTTCGAGCAGTACTTC. The encoded protein is CASKGQLFEQYF.

This clonotype showed up just a few times. This chain uses TRBV12-3 or TRBV12-4 with TRBJ1-2, with D hard to call. The CDR3 loop spans 15 amino acids. Deletions cut 7 bases from V and 8 bases from J, with 23 bases between. The CDR3, as DNA: TGTGCCAGCACCCTTAAACCCAGAAGGGTTGGGGGCTACACCTTC. Translation: CASTLKPRRVGGYTF.

V usage is TRBV27 and J usage is TRBJ1-6; 7 bases line up with TRBD1. The V gene's germline CDR1 is MNHEY and CDR2 SMNVEV (reference sequence). This CDR3 region has 16 residues. V trimming: 3 bases; J trimming: 11 bases; junction bases outside the gene matches: 13. CDR3 sequence: CASSFKGQLQNPPLHF. CDR3 nucleotide sequence: TGTGCCAGCAGTTTTAAGGGACAGCTACAAAATCCACCCCTCCACTTT.

In its sample, this clonotype was seen many times. The J gene is TRBJ2-7, the V gene TRBV6-1; TRBD1 is a possible D gene (6 bases). The CDR3 consists of 13 residues. V was clipped by 8 bases and J by 4 bases, with 15 bases between them. The V gene's germline CDR1 is MNHNS and CDR2 SASEGT. In nucleotides, the CDR3 is TGTGCCAGCTACGGGACACCTTTTTACGAGCAGTACTTC. Encoded protein: CASYGTPFYEQYF.

This clonotype came up many times. This chain joins TRBV6-1 and TRBJ2-5; TRBD1 is a possible D gene (5 bases). The germline V and J ends were trimmed by 7 bases and 2 bases, with 14 bases remaining between them. From germline, CDR1 is MNHNS and CDR2 SASEGT. The CDR3 contains 14 residues. The CDR3 nucleotides read TGTGCCAGCAAGTACAGGACCCCACAAGAGACCCAGTACTTC. Residues: CASKYRTPQETQYF.

The table lists this clonotype with many counts. V is TRBV7-2 and J is TRBJ1-2; D not resolved. Germline lookup yields CDR1 SGHTA and CDR2 FQGNSA. The CDR3 has 15 amino acids. The ends were cut back, 2 bases at V and 0 bases at J, with 10 bases in the middle. The CDR3 bases are TGTGCCAGCAGCTTACGCGGAGTGTCTAACTATGGCTACACCTTC. This encodes CASSLRGVSNYGYTF. Full variable domain (missing parts from reference TRBV7-2 and TRBJ1-2): GAGVSQSPSNKVTEKGKDVELRCDPISGHTALYWYRQSLGQGLEFLIYFQGNSAPDKSGLPSDRFSAERTGGSVSTLTIQRTQQEDSAVYLCASSLRGVSNYGYTFGSGTRLTVV.

The J gene is TRBJ2-1, the V gene TRBV30; D not resolved. The CDR3 spans 12 residues. Trimming removed 7 bases from V and 8 bases from J, with 15 bases in between. Germline lookup yields CDR1 GTSNPN and CDR2 SVGIG (reference sequence). In nucleotides, the CDR3 is TGTGCCTCAGCCCTCAATTTGGATGAGCAGTTCTTC. Encoded protein: CASALNLDEQFF.

In the case of this clonotype: This sequence may be a read error, since a much larger clone differs from it by one base. The J gene is TRBJ2-1, the V gene TRBV29-1, with D perhaps matching TRBD2 (6 bases). Germline V gene data show CDR1 as SQVTM and CDR2 as ANQGSEA. The CDR3 is made up of 13 amino acids. CDR3 coding DNA: TGCAGAGTTGTGGGAGGCGGGCACAATGAGCAGTTCTTC. Its protein is CRVVGGGHNEQFF.

There are many counts of this clonotype. V gene TRBV2 combines with J gene TRBJ1-2; 8 bases map to TRBD1. This CDR3 spans 12 amino acids. The V and J ends lost 4 bases and 7 bases, in that order; junction bases with no gene match: 2. CDR1 is SNHLY and CDR2 is FYNNEI in the germline V gene. The CDR3: CASSGQGLGYTF. Here the CDR3 DNA reads TGTGCCAGCAGTGGACAGGGGCTTGGCTACACCTTC.

The chain carries TRBV27 and TRBJ2-7; no clear D gene. Trimming took 2 bases from V and 2 from J, leaving 16 bases between them. Germline CDR1 reads MNHEY; CDR2 reads SMNVEV (reference sequence). CDR3 length: 16 amino acids. The CDR3 coding sequence is TGTGCCAGCAGTTTAAGTTGTACAGTACCACCCTACGAGCAGTACTTC. It specifies CASSLSCTVPPYEQYF.

Ten or more counts support this clonotype. This chain connects TRBV11-1 to TRBJ1-1; 9 nucleotides match TRBD1. CDR1 and CDR2 from the germline V gene are SGHAT and FQDESV (reference sequence). V dropped 3 bases and J dropped 4; count of bases not matched to a gene: 3. This CDR3 spans 14 amino acids. CDR3 amino acids: CASSFGTGSTEAFF. Here the CDR3 DNA reads TGTGCCAGCAGCTTCGGGACAGGGAGCACTGAAGCTTTCTTT.

This clonotype was seen many times. V and J are TRBV5-6 and TRBJ2-3; 8 bases are a match to TRBD1. V shed 0 bases, J shed 1 base, and the junction held 4 bases outside the gene matches. CDR1 is SGHDT and CDR2 is YYEEEE in the germline V gene. The CDR3 covers 16 residues. The CDR3 region is CASSLGQGSGTDTQYF. In DNA form, the CDR3 reads TGTGCCAGCAGCTTGGGACAGGGGTCGGGCACAGATACGCAGTATTTT.

This clonotype was seen a handful of times. This sequence joins TRBV29-1 and TRBJ2-5; D possibly matches TRBD1 or TRBD2 (5 bases each). Deletions cut 7 bases from V and 2 bases from J, with 14 bases between. The CDR3 covers 13 residues. Germline V lookup: CDR1 SQVTM, CDR2 ANQGSEA. The DNA for the CDR3 is TGCAGCGCCAAGGGACGGCGACAAGAGACCCAGTACTTC. Residues: CSAKGRRQETQYF.

In its sample, this clonotype was seen many times. The CDR3 sequence: CSATSTGSNYGYTF. The CDR3 DNA follows: TGCAGTGCCACTTCCACAGGTTCGAACTATGGCTACACCTTC. The chain is built from TRBV20-1 and TRBJ1-2; possibly TRBD1 for D (5 bases). With 6 bases removed from V and 2 bases from J, the gap between germline ends came to 16 bases. Germline V lookup: CDR1 DFQATT, CDR2 SNEGSKA (reference sequence). CDR3 length: 14 residues.

In its sample, this clonotype was seen a few times. The chain employs TRBV7-9 and TRBJ2-3; possible D gene TRBD2, 6 bases. Germline CDR1 reads SEHNR; CDR2 reads FQNEAQ (reference sequence). V was trimmed by 5 bases and J by 4 bases, leaving 13 bases between them. The CDR3 has 14 residues. CDR3: CASSNGRGADTQYF. CDR3 bases: TGTGCCAGCAGCAACGGGAGAGGGGCAGATACGCAGTATTTT.

The rearrangement joins TRBV29-1 to TRBJ2-7; maybe TRBD1 (6 bases). The CDR3 runs 15 residues. Between the trimmed V and J ends, which lost 3 bases and 4 bases, there was a span of 19 bases. The germline CDR1 and CDR2 sequences are SQVTM and ANQGSEA. The CDR3 nucleotides are TGCAGCGTTGACCTAAGTATACAGGGTCGGTACGAGCAGTACTTC. Its protein is CSVDLSIQGRYEQYF.

This clonotype appeared many times. The genes are TRBV7-6 and TRBJ1-1; no clear D. Germline CDR1 is SGHVS and CDR2 is FNYEAQ. The V gene lost 1 base and the J gene lost 7 bases, with 10 bases spanning the gap. This CDR3 region has 13 residues. CDR3 nucleotide sequence: TGTGCCAGCAGCTTAGATGGATCAGGTGAAGCTTTCTTT. This encodes CASSLDGSGEAFF.

The J gene is TRBJ2-7, the V gene TRBV7-2; 7 bases are a match to TRBD1. Trimming cost V 5 bases and J 5 bases; bases outside gene matches: 3. Germline V gene lookup returns CDR1 SGHTA and CDR2 FQGNSA. CDR3 length: 12 residues. The CDR3 coding sequence is TGTGCCAGCAGCCGACAGGGAGACGAGCAGTACTTC. Protein product: CASSRQGDEQYF. Based on the CDR3 plus reference TRBV7-2 and TRBJ2-7, the full variable domain is GAGVSQSPSNKVTEKGKDVELRCDPISGHTALYWYRQSLGQGLEFLIYFQGNSAPDKSGLPSDRFSAERTGGSVSTLTIQRTQQEDSAVYLCASSRQGDEQYFGPGTRLTVT.

This clonotype was counted only a few times. The gene calls are TRBV12-3 or TRBV12-4 and TRBJ1-1; TRBD1 aligns across 7 bases. The CDR3 is 14 amino acids. The trim removed 3 bases at V and 1 base at J, leaving 2 bases unmatched. The CDR3: CASSLGTANTEAFF. Written as DNA, the CDR3 is TGTGCCAGCAGTTTGGGGACAGCGAACACTGAAGCTTTCTTT.

This clonotype has at least ten counts. The chain links TRBV20-1 to TRBJ1-5, with a tentative D call TRBD1 (5 bases). V shed 5 bases and J shed 3 bases, with 11 bases lying between them. CDR1 and CDR2 from the germline V gene are DFQATT and SNEGSKA (reference sequence). The CDR3 spans 13 residues. CDR3 sequence reads: CSASSGTNQPQHF. The CDR3 nucleotides are TGCAGTGCTTCGAGCGGGACCAATCAGCCCCAGCATTTT.